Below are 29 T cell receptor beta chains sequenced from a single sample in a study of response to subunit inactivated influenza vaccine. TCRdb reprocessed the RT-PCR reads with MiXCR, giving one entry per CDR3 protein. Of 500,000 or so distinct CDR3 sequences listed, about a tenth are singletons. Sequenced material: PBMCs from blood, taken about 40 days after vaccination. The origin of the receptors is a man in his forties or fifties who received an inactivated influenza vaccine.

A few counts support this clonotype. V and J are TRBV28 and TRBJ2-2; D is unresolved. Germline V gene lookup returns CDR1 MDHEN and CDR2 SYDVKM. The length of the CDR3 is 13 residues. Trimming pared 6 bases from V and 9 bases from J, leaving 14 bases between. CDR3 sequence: CASSPGAGRELFF. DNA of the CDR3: TGTGCCAGCAGCCCCGGAGCCGGCCGGGAGCTGTTTTTT.

In nucleotides, the CDR3 is TGTGCCAGCAGCTTGTTAGCGGACCCCTACAATGAGCAGTTCTTC. It specifies CASSLLADPYNEQFF. The V call is TRBV5-4, the J call TRBJ2-1; D perhaps matches TRBD2 (6 bases). CDR3 length: 15 residues. V lost 1 base and J lost 2, with 10 bases in between. Germline V lookup: CDR1 SGHNT, CDR2 YYREEE (reference sequence).

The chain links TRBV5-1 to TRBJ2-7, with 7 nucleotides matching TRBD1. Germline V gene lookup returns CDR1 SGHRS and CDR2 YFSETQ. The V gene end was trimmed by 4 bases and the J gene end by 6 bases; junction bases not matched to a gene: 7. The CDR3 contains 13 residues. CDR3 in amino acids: CASSQTGIREQYF. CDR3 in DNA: TGCGCCAGCAGCCAGACAGGGATTCGCGAGCAGTACTTC.

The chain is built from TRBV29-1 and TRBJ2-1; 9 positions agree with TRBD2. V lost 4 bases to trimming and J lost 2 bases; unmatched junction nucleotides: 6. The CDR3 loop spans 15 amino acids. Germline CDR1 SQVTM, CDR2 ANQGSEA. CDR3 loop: CSVGRREGTYNEQFF. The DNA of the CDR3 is TGCAGCGTTGGGAGGCGGGAGGGTACCTACAATGAGCAGTTCTTC.

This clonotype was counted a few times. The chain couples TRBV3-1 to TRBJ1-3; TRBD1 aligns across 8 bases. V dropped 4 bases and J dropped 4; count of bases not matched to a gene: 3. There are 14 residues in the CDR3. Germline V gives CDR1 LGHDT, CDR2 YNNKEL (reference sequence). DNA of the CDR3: TGTGCCAGCAGCCCAGGGACAGGCGGAAACACCATATATTTT. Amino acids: CASSPGTGGNTIYF.

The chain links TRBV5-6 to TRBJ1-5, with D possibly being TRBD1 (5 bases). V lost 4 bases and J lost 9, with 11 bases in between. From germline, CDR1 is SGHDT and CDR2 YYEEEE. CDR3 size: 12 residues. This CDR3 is CASSPGGGPQHF. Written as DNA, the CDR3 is TGTGCCAGCAGCCCAGGTGGGGGGCCCCAGCATTTT.

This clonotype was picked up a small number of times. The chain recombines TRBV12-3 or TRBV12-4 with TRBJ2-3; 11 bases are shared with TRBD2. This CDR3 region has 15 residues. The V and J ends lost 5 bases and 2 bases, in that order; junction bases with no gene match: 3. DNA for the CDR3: TGTGCCAGCAGTCGGGGACTAGCGGACACAGATACGCAGTATTTT. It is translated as CASSRGLADTDTQYF.

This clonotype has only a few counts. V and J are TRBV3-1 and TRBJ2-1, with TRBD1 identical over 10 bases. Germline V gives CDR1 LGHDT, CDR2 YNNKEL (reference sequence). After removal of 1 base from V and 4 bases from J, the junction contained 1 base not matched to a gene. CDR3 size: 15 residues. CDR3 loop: CASSQGTGGYNEQFF. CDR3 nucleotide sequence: TGTGCCAGCAGCCAAGGGACAGGGGGATACAATGAGCAGTTCTTC.

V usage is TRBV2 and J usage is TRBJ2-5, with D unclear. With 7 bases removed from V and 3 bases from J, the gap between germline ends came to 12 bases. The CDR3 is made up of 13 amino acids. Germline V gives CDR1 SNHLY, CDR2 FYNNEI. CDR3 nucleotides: TGTGCCAGCACCGGTGACGGTGAAGAGACCCAGTACTTC. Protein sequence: CASTGDGEETQYF.

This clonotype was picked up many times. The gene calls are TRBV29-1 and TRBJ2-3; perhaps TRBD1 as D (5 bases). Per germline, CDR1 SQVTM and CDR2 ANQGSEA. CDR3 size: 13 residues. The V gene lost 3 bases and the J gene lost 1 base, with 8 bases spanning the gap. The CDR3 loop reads CSVDQGGTDTQYF. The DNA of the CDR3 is TGCAGCGTTGACCAGGGCGGCACAGATACGCAGTATTTT.

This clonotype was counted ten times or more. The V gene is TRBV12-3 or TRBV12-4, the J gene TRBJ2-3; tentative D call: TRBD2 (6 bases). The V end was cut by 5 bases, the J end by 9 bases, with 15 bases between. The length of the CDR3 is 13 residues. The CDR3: CASSPSDGVTQYF. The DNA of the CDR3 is TGTGCCAGCAGTCCTAGCGACGGGGTCACGCAGTATTTT.

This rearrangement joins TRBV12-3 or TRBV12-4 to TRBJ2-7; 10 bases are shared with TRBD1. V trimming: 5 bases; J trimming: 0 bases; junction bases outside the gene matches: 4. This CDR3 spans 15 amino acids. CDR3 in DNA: TGTGCCAGCAGTAATCGGACAGGGGGCTCCTACGAGCAGTACTTC. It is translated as CASSNRTGGSYEQYF.

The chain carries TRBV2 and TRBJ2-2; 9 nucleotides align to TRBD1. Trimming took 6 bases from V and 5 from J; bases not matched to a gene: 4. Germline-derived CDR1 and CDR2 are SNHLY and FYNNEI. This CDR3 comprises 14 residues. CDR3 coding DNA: TGTGCCAGCAGGAGGACAGGGGCAACCGGGGAGCTGTTTTTT. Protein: CASRRTGATGELFF.

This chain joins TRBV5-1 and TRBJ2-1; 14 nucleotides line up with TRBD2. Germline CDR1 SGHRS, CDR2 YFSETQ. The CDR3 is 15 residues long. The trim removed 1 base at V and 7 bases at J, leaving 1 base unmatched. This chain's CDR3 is CASSLRTSGGNEQFF. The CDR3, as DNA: TGCGCCAGCAGCTTGCGGACTAGCGGGGGGAATGAGCAGTTCTTC.

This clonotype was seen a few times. The CDR3 protein is CATSEISVTYEQYF. CDR3 nucleotides: TGTGCCACCAGCGAAATTAGCGTAACCTACGAGCAGTACTTC. This chain connects TRBV15 to TRBJ2-7, with a tentative D call TRBD2 (5 bases). CDR1 is LNHNV, CDR2 YYDKDF, per germline (reference sequence). The CDR3 has 14 amino acids. Trimming removed 5 bases at V and 2 bases at J, with 13 bases between.

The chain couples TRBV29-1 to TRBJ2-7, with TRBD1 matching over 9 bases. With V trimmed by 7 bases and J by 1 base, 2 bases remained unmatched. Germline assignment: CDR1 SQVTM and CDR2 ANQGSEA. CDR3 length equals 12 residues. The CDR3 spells CSGGTGSYEQYF. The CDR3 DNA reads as TGCAGCGGGGGGACAGGGTCCTACGAGCAGTACTTC.

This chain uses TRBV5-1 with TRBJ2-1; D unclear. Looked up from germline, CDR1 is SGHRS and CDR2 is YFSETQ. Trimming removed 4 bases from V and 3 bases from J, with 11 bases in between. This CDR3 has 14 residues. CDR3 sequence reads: CASSVTLNYNEQFF. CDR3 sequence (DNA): TGCGCCAGCAGCGTGACCCTGAACTACAATGAGCAGTTCTTC.

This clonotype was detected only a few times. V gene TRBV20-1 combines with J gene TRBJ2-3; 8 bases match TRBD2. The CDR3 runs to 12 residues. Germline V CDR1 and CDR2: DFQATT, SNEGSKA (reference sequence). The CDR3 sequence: CSALAVPDTQYF. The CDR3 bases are TGCAGCGCACTAGCGGTACCAGATACGCAGTATTTT.

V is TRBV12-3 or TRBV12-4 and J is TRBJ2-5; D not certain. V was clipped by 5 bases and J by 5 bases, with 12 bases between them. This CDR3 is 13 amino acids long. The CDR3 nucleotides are TGTGCCAGCAGTGAGGTTAGCCAGGAGACCCAGTACTTC. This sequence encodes CASSEVSQETQYF.

CDR3: CSRQLYSNQPQHF. The CDR3 nucleotides read TGCAGCCGACAGCTTTATAGCAATCAGCCCCAGCATTTT. The V gene is TRBV20-1, the J gene TRBJ1-5; D might be TRBD1 (5 bases). This CDR3 spans 13 amino acids. The germline V gene encodes CDR1 DFQATT and CDR2 SNEGSKA (reference sequence).

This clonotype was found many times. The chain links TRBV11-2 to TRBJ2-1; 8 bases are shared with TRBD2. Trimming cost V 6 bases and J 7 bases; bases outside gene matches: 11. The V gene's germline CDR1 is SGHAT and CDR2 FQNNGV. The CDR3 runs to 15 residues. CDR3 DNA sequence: TGTGCCAGCAGGAAGCCGGGGGGGCGAGGAAATGAGCAGTTCTTC. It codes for CASRKPGGRGNEQFF.

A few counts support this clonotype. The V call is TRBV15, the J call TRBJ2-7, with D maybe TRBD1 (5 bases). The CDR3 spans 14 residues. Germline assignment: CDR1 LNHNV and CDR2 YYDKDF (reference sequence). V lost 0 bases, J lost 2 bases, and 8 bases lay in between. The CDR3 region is CATSRDKGPYEQYF. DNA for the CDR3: TGTGCCACCAGCAGAGACAAGGGGCCCTACGAGCAGTACTTC.

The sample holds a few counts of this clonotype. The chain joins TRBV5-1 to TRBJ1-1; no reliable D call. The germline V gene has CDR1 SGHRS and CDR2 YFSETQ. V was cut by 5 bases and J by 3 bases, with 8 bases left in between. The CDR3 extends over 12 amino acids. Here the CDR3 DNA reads TGCGCCAGCAGGGAGGGATACACTGAAGCTTTCTTT. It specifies CASREGYTEAFF.

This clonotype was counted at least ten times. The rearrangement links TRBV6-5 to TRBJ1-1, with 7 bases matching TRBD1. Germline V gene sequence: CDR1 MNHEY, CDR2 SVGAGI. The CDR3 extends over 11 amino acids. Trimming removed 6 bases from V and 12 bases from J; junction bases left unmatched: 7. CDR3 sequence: CASRVDRATFF. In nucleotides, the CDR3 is TGTGCCAGCAGGGTCGACAGGGCGACTTTCTTT.

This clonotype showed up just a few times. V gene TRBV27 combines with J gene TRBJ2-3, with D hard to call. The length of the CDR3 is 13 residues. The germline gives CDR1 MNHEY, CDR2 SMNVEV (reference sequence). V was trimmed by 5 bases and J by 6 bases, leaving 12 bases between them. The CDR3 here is CASSPLSRDTQYF. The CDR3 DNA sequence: TGTGCCAGCAGTCCCCTGTCCCGGGATACGCAGTATTTT.

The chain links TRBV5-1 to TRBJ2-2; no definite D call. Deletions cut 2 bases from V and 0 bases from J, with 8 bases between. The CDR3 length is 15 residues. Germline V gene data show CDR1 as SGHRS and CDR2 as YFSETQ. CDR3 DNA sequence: TGCGCCAGCAGCTTCGACGGACCGAACACCGGGGAGCTGTTTTTT. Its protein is CASSFDGPNTGELFF.

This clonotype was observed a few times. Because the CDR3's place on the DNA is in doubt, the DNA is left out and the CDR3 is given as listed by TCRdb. The CDR3 protein is CISVSEARTSGVQETQYF. V is TRBV7-5 and J is TRBJ2-5; the table's D call TRBD2 went unverified against the DNA. TRBV7-5 is labeled a pseudogene. Both ends counted, the CDR3 spans 18 residues.

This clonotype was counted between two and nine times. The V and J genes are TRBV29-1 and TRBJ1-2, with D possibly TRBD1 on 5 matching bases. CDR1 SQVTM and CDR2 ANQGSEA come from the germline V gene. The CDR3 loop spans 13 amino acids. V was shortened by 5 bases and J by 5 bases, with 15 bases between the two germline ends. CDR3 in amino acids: CSVRRTPPYGYTF. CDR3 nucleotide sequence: TGCAGCGTTCGCCGGACACCGCCGTATGGCTACACCTTC. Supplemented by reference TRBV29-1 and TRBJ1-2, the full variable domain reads SAVISQKPSRDICQRGTSLTIQCQVDSQVTMMFWYRQQPGQSLTLIATANQGSEATYESGFVIDKFPISRPNLTFSTLTVSNMSPEDSSIYLCSVRRTPPYGYTFGSGTRLTVV.

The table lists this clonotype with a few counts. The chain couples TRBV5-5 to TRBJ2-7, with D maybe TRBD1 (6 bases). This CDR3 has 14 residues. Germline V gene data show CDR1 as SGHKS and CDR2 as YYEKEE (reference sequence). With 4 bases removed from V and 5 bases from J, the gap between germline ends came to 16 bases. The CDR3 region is CASSVQGLVNEQYF. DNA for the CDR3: TGTGCCAGCAGCGTACAGGGATTGGTAAACGAGCAGTACTTC. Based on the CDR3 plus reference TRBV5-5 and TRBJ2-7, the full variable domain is DAGVTQSPTHLIKTRGQQVTLRCSPISGHKSVSWYQQVLGQGPQFIFQYYEKEERGRGNFPDRFSARQFPNYSSELNVNALLLGDSALYLCASSVQGLVNEQYFGPGTRLTVT.